A selection of T cell receptor beta chains follows, all from one sample in a study of shared clonotypes between healthy human individuals. Clones were sequenced by immunoSEQ multiplex PCR, and TCRdb holds only the in-frame ones, with some missing. Found here are around 2.1 million clones, more than 85% of them singletons; the top ten hold about 1.8%. Sequencing was carried out using naive CD8+ T cells from PBMCs. The receptors stem from a man aged 18-30 years in good health. Some clones in this sample may be carry-over from other donors' samples. CDR3s include the opening cysteine and the closing phenylalanine or tryptophan. The order of the fields is V gene, clone size, D gene, J gene, CDR3 DNA, CDR3 protein. The D gene is left open where the match is weak. Not every row has a clone size; where given, it reads once, few, many or a size class.

TRBV5-6,.,.,TRBJ2-3,TGTGCCAGCAGCTTGAGGGAGATGGGCGGCACAGATACGCAGTATTTT,CASSLREMGGTDTQYF
TRBV11-2,.,TRBD2,TRBJ2-5,TGTGCCAGCAGCTCAGCCCCACAACTAGCGGGAGAGGAGACCCAGTACTTC,CASSSAPQLAGEETQYF
TRBV9,.,.,TRBJ2-7,TGTGCCAGCAGTGGGGGGCCCCTCGTCTACGAGCAGTACTTC,CASSGGPLVYEQYF
TRBV27,.,.,TRBJ2-7,TGTGCCAGCAGTTCCCTACCTCCGGGAGCCACAAACGGCGAGCAGTACTTC,CASSSLPPGATNGEQYF
TRBV28,.,.,TRBJ1-1,TGTGCCAGCAGTTCCCCCAACCTATTGAACACTGAAGCTTTCTTT,CASSSPNLLNTEAFF
TRBV27,.,.,TRBJ1-1,TGTGCCAGCAGTTTATCGTCCGGGTTGAACACTGAAGCTTTCTTT,CASSLSSGLNTEAFF
TRBV5-1,.,TRBD2,TRBJ2-7,TGCGCCAGCAGCTTGGAGCGGGGCTACGAGCAGTACTTC,CASSLERGYEQYF
TRBV11-2,.,.,TRBJ2-7,TGTGCCAGCAGCAGCTTGGGCCACTCCTACGAGCAGTACTTC,CASSSLGHSYEQYF
TRBV7-8,.,TRBD1,TRBJ1-2,TGTGCCAGCAGCTCCGGGACAGGGACCGGCGGCTACACCTTC,CASSSGTGTGGYTF
TRBV30,.,.,TRBJ2-2,TGTGCCTGGACTTACAGGGTTGGGACCACCGGGGAGCTGTTTTTT,CAWTYRVGTTGELFF
TRBV11-2,few,.,TRBJ2-3,TGTGCCAGCAGCTTAGGGGGGACTAGCACAGATACGCAGTATTTT,CASSLGGTSTDTQYF
TRBV28,.,TRBD1,TRBJ1-2,TGTGCCAGCAGTTTGGATAGGGGGCTTATCTATGGCTACACCTTC,CASSLDRGLIYGYTF
TRBV15,.,.,TRBJ2-1,TGTGCCACCAGCAGAGAGGCCCACAATGAGCAGTTCTTC,CATSREAHNEQFF
TRBV21-1,.,.,TRBJ1-3,TGTGCCAGCAGCAAAGTTTCCGGGGGAAACACCATATATTTT,CASSKVSGGNTIYF
TRBV4-1,.,.,TRBJ2-5,TGCGCCAGCAGTTTACCGGGCAGTGGGCCTGGTTGGACCCAGTACTTC,CASSLPGSGPGWTQYF
TRBV7-6,.,TRBD1,TRBJ1-2,TGTGCCAGCAGCTTAGCGGAAGCCCGGACAGGCCCTTTATATGGCTACACCTTC,CASSLAEARTGPLYGYTF
TRBV4-1,once,.,TRBJ1-2,TGCGCCAGCAGCCAAGATTTATCGGGGATCGGCTACACCTTC,CASSQDLSGIGYTF
TRBV19,.,TRBD1,TRBJ1-1,TGTGCCAGTAGTATAGGTACAGGGGCCAACACTGAAGCTTTCTTT,CASSIGTGANTEAFF
TRBV29-1,once,.,TRBJ2-6,TGCAGCGTGGCGACAGCCTCTGGGGCCAACGTCCTGACTTTC,CSVATASGANVLTF
TRBV29-1,.,.,TRBJ2-1,TGCAGCTCGGCTAAGGGCTTAAGCTCCTACAATGAGCAGTTCTTC,CSSAKGLSSYNEQFF
TRBV2,.,.,TRBJ1-5,TGTGCCAGCAGCGACGTATTCGGACGCGAGAATCAGCCCCAGCATTTT,CASSDVFGRENQPQHF
TRBV9,.,TRBD2,TRBJ2-3,TGTGCCAGCAGCTTCTATAGCGGGGCTAGCACAGATACGCAGTATTTT,CASSFYSGASTDTQYF
TRBV19,.,.,TRBJ2-7,TGTGCCAGTAGTATGACCCGAAATGCCTACGAGCAGTACTTC,CASSMTRNAYEQYF
TRBV25-1,.,.,TRBJ1-1,TGTGCCAGCAGTGACTACCCTGGGGACACTGAAGCTTTCTTT,CASSDYPGDTEAFF
TRBV6-5,.,TRBD1,TRBJ2-7,TGTGCCAGCAGCCCCGGGACAGGGTTTGCCTACGAGCAGTACTTC,CASSPGTGFAYEQYF
TRBV28,.,.,TRBJ1-2,TGTGCCAGCAGTCCAAGAGGTTCAGGATTAGGGTATGGCTACACCTTC,CASSPRGSGLGYGYTF
TRBV7-9,.,.,TRBJ2-2,TGTGCCAGCAGCTTAGCGGGAGGGAACACCGGGGAGCTGTTTTTT,CASSLAGGNTGELFF
TRBV28,.,.,TRBJ2-1,TGTGCCAGCACTGGGGGAGGACGGCAGTTCTTC,CASTGGGRQFF
TRBV6-5,.,TRBD1,TRBJ2-1,TGTGCCAGCAGTTACTTGAGACAGGGATGGCAGTTCTTC,CASSYLRQGWQFF
TRBV15,.,TRBD2,TRBJ2-2,TGTGCCACCAGCAGCCGGGGACTAGCGGGGGAGCTGTTTTTT,CATSSRGLAGELFF
TRBV10-3,.,.,TRBJ2-2,TGTGCCATCACCCTCTCAGGGGAGCTGTTTTTT,CAITLSGELFF
TRBV27,.,.,TRBJ2-7,TGTGCCAGCAGTCTGGGATACGAGCAGTACTTC,CASSLGYEQYF
TRBV27,.,.,TRBJ2-3,TGTGCCAGCAGTCCCTCTTTCGGGCCTAGCACAGATACGCAGTATTTT,CASSPSFGPSTDTQYF
TRBV28,.,TRBD1,TRBJ1-5,TGTGCCAGCAGTCCCGGGACAGAGAAATATCAGCCCCAGCATTTT,CASSPGTEKYQPQHF
TRBV5-1,.,.,TRBJ1-2,TGCGCCAGCAGCTTGTGGTGGGTACCTAACTATGGCTACACCTTC,CASSLWWVPNYGYTF
TRBV6-5,.,.,TRBJ2-7,TGTGCCAGCAGTTACGAGGGACGGTACGAGCAGTACTTC,CASSYEGRYEQYF
TRBV28,.,.,TRBJ2-7,TGTGCCAGCACCACTTCAGGCGAGCATACCTCCTACGAGCAGTACTTC,CASTTSGEHTSYEQYF
TRBV6-5,.,.,TRBJ1-1,TGTGCCAGCAGGGGAGGAGGCACTGAAGCTTTCTTT,CASRGGGTEAFF
TRBV13,.,TRBD2,TRBJ2-7,TGTGCCAGCAGCCCTGGACTAGCGGGAGGCGGGAGGTACGAGCAGTACTTC,CASSPGLAGGGRYEQYF
TRBV11-2,.,.,TRBJ1-1,TGTGCCAGCAGCCCCAGCCGCCGTCGGGGGAACACTGAAGCTTTCTTT,CASSPSRRRGNTEAFF
TRBV6-1,.,.,TRBJ1-2,TGTGCCAGCAGTGAAACCGACGGAGCTAACTATGGCTACACCTTC,CASSETDGANYGYTF
TRBV5-8,.,.,TRBJ1-1,TGTGCCAGCACCTGGGGGGGGCCGAACACTGAAGCTTTCTTT,CASTWGGPNTEAFF
TRBV5-4,.,TRBD2,TRBJ2-1,TGTGCCAGCAGCTTGGCCTTAAAAAGCGGGAGGGCCTGGGAGCAGTTCTTC,CASSLALKSGRAWEQFF
TRBV9,once,.,TRBJ1-2,TGTGCCAGCAGCGTAGGGGACGGTATCATTGGCTACACCTTC,CASSVGDGIIGYTF
TRBV7-3,once,TRBD2,TRBJ2-3,TGTGCCAGCAGCTTAGCGGGAGGGCCAGGAGATACGCAGTATTTT,CASSLAGGPGDTQYF
TRBV9,.,TRBD2,TRBJ2-2,TGTGCCAGCAGCCCGGGACTAGCGGGCACCGGGGAGCTGTTTTTT,CASSPGLAGTGELFF
TRBV27,.,TRBD1,TRBJ1-1,TGTGCCAGCAGTTACACAGGGGGCAACACTGAAGCTTTCTTT,CASSYTGGNTEAFF
TRBV2,.,TRBD2,TRBJ2-3,TGTGCCAACTTACCGACTAGCGGGAGCACAGATACGCAGTATTTT,CANLPTSGSTDTQYF
TRBV5-5,.,.,TRBJ1-5,TGTGCCAGCAGCTCCGGACTAGCTGATCAGCCCCAGCATTTT,CASSSGLADQPQHF
TRBV7-6,.,.,TRBJ2-5,TGTGCCAGCAGCTTAGGGGGCTCGGAGACCCAGTACTTC,CASSLGGSETQYF
TRBV5-6,.,.,TRBJ1-1,TGTGCCAGCAGCTTTGGAGCTGAAGCTTTCTTT,CASSFGAEAFF
TRBV28,.,TRBD1,TRBJ2-5,TGTGCCAGCGGGTCCGGACAGGGGAATCGGGAGACCCAGTACTTC,CASGSGQGNRETQYF
TRBV2,.,TRBD1,TRBJ2-2,TGTGCCAGCACCTCGGACAGGGGTAACACCGGGGAGCTGTTTTTT,CASTSDRGNTGELFF
TRBV28,.,TRBD1,TRBJ1-2,TGTGCCAGCAGCACCGGGACAGGGTCATCTATCGGTGGCTACACCTTC,CASSTGTGSSIGGYTF
TRBV9,once,.,TRBJ2-7,TGTGCCAGCAGCACTTGGGACTCCCCACCCACCTACGAGCAGTACTTC,CASSTWDSPPTYEQYF
TRBV6-5,.,.,TRBJ2-7,TGTGCCAGCAGTACGGTTCCGACCGGTTCCTACGAGCAGTACTTC,CASSTVPTGSYEQYF
TRBV9,.,TRBD1,TRBJ1-5,TGTGCCAGCAGCACGCAGGGGGCCGGGCCCCAGCATTTT,CASSTQGAGPQHF